One sample yielded the 22 T cell receptor beta chains listed below, sequenced in a study of naive CD8 T cells in extremely preterm neonates (dated by TCRdb to 2015 to 2018). The protocol used for the library was the immunoSEQ multiplex PCR assay. This is the immuneACCESS table as TCRdb keeps it, with only in-frame sequences that have V and J called. A part of the clones is gone; compared with another copy, unresolved V genes explain less than half, and the rest is unexplained. In this sample the table shows approximately 6,000 clones, roughly 98% of which occur a single time. Clones ranked in the top ten supply 0.4% of the sample. The term cord blood was obtained from roughly five elective full-term cesarean deliveries at about 37-42 weeks of gestation that occurred without labor or rupture of membranes. The sequenced material came from naive CD8+ T cells from cord blood. The origin of the receptors is a newborn in good health.

The V call is TRBV5-1, the J call TRBJ2-5; 9 bases line up with TRBD2. The CDR3 sequence is 15 residues long. CDR1 is SGHRS, CDR2 YFSETQ, per germline. J lost 3 bases, V lost 2 bases, and 5 bases had no gene match. In DNA, the CDR3 is TGCGCCAGCAGCTTCTCACAGCGGGGGGAAGAGACCCAGTACTTC. Amino acids: CASSFSQRGEETQYF.

This rearrangement joins TRBV27 to TRBJ2-3; 10 bases are a match to TRBD2. The CDR3 has 15 amino acids. Trimming took 2 bases from V and 4 from J; bases not matched to a gene: 3. CDR1 is MNHEY, CDR2 SMNVEV, per germline (reference sequence). The CDR3 DNA is TGTGCCAGCAGTTTACTAGCGGGAGCGGCAGATACGCAGTATTTT. Encoded protein: CASSLLAGAADTQYF.

Here the CDR3 DNA reads TGCGCCAGCAGCTCGGACAGAACCTACGAGCAGTACTTC. The encoded protein is CASSSDRTYEQYF. V usage is TRBV4-3 and J usage is TRBJ2-7; TRBD1 might be the D (6 bases). The V gene's germline CDR1 is LGHNA and CDR2 YSLEER. The V gene lost 5 bases and the J gene lost 2 bases, with 10 bases spanning the gap. The CDR3 length is 13 residues.

As to this clone: Other nucleotide sequences in the sample specify the same CDR3. The chain couples TRBV30 to TRBJ1-5, with 7 bases identical to TRBD1. The CDR3 totals 15 residues. The germline CDR1 and CDR2 sequences are GTSNPN and SVGIG (reference sequence). V lost 0 bases and J lost 5; bases outside the gene matches: 7. CDR3 coding DNA: TGTGCCTGGAGTGTCGGGACAGTGGAGTATCAGCCCCAGCATTTT. This gives the protein CAWSVGTVEYQPQHF. Filled out from reference TRBV30 and TRBJ1-5, the complete variable domain reads SQTIHQWPATLVQPVGSPLSLECTVEGTSNPNLYWYRQAAGRGLQLLFYSVGIGQISSEVPQNLSASRPQDRQFILSSKKLLLSDSGFYLCAWSVGTVEYQPQHFGDGTRLSIL.

The V and J genes are TRBV9 and TRBJ2-3, with TRBD2 as a possible D gene (6 bases). Trimming shortened V by 7 bases and J by 9 bases, and 15 bases separated the two germline ends. Germline values: CDR1 SGDLS, CDR2 YYNGEE. This CDR3 comprises 12 residues. The CDR3 is CASSTGLETQYF. Here the CDR3 DNA reads TGTGCCAGCTCTACGGGACTTGAAACGCAGTATTTT.

The chain couples TRBV19 to TRBJ2-1; the D gene is possibly TRBD2 (5 bases). This CDR3 is built from 14 residues. Germline assignment: CDR1 LNHDA and CDR2 SQIVND (reference sequence). Trimming shortened V by 7 bases and J by 2 bases, and 12 bases separated the two germline ends. Here the CDR3 reads CASNVGKTYNEQFF. CDR3 DNA: TGTGCCAGTAACGTCGGGAAGACCTACAATGAGCAGTTCTTC.

The rearrangement joins TRBV27 to TRBJ2-3; TRBD2 matches at 7 bases. Germline values: CDR1 MNHEY, CDR2 SMNVEV (reference sequence). Trimming removed 2 bases from V and 5 bases from J; junction bases left unmatched: 10. There are 16 residues in the CDR3. The CDR3 here is CASSLLRREGIDTQYF. Here the CDR3 DNA reads TGTGCCAGCAGTTTACTTCGGAGGGAGGGGATAGATACGCAGTATTTT.

The chain uses TRBV27 and TRBJ2-2, with D possibly matching TRBD1 (6 bases). The CDR3 length is 17 residues. V dropped 3 bases and J dropped 6 bases, with 20 bases sitting between them. Germline V gene data show CDR1 as MNHEY and CDR2 as SMNVEV (reference sequence). The CDR3 DNA reads TGTGCCAGCAGTTTGGGGATTCGGACAGCCCGTGCCGGGGAGCTGTTTTTT. Encoded protein: CASSLGIRTARAGELFF.

The rearrangement links TRBV5-1 to TRBJ1-1, with TRBD1 matching 9 bases. This CDR3 has 15 residues. The V gene end was trimmed by 3 bases and the J gene end by 7 bases; junction bases not matched to a gene: 10. Germline values: CDR1 SGHRS, CDR2 YFSETQ. The CDR3 DNA reads TGCGCCAGCAGCTCCGCGTCAGACAGGGGGTTTGAAGCTTTCTTT. Encoded protein: CASSSASDRGFEAFF.

The V gene is TRBV6-5, the J gene TRBJ2-7, with TRBD2 identical over 8 bases. J gave up 6 bases and V 5 bases, and 6 bases lay outside the gene matches. Germline loops: CDR1 MNHEY, CDR2 SVGAGI. CDR3 size: 13 residues. The CDR3 sequence is CASSETGGGEQYF. The CDR3 DNA is TGTGCCAGCAGTGAGACGGGAGGGGGCGAGCAGTACTTC.

The chain has TRBV29-1 and TRBJ1-2, with 12 bases lining up with TRBD1. The CDR3 is 14 amino acids. V was pared by 0 bases and J by 10 bases, with 6 bases of the junction left unmatched. Germline V CDR1 and CDR2: SQVTM, ANQGSEA. The CDR3 reads CSVEDQGTGGVYTF. The CDR3 nucleotides are TGCAGCGTTGAAGATCAGGGGACAGGGGGCGTCTACACCTTC.

The chain couples TRBV5-1 to TRBJ2-1; TRBD2 matches at 8 bases. Germline assignment: CDR1 SGHRS and CDR2 YFSETQ. V was pared by 7 bases and J by 7 bases, with 4 bases of the junction left unmatched. The CDR3 contains 12 residues. CDR3 in amino acids: CASGLAGNEQFF. CDR3 sequence (DNA): TGCGCCAGCGGGCTAGCGGGTAATGAGCAGTTCTTC.

The V call is TRBV28, the J call TRBJ1-5, with 9 bases fitting TRBD1. Germline CDR1 is MDHEN and CDR2 is SYDVKM. Unmatched junction bases numbered 9, after V lost 5 bases and J lost 7 bases. The CDR3 consists of 15 residues. CDR3 amino acids: CASSIRTGEGQPQHF. CDR3 nucleotides: TGTGCCAGCAGTATCCGGACAGGGGAGGGGCAGCCCCAGCATTTT.

The rearrangement links TRBV27 to TRBJ1-5; D not certain. Trimming left V 4 bases short and J 2 bases short, with 3 bases between. CDR1 and CDR2 from the germline V gene are MNHEY and SMNVEV (reference sequence). This CDR3 comprises 12 residues. The CDR3 coding sequence is TGTGCCAGCAGTTCTGGCAATCAGCCCCAGCATTTT. This encodes CASSSGNQPQHF.

DNA for the CDR3: TGTGCCAGCAGTTTGGACAGGGGGACAAACACCATATATTTT. As protein: CASSLDRGTNTIYF. The genes are TRBV7-9 and TRBJ1-3, with 10 bases that match TRBD1. V shed 6 bases and J 6 bases; nucleotides not matched to a gene: 5. CDR1 is SEHNR and CDR2 is FQNEAQ in the germline V gene (reference sequence). CDR3 length: 14 amino acids.

The genes are TRBV19 and TRBJ2-7; 7 positions agree with TRBD2. CDR3 length: 15 amino acids. Trimming removed 2 bases from V and 1 base from J; junction bases left unmatched: 5. Germline CDR1 is LNHDA and CDR2 is SQIVND (reference sequence). The DNA of the CDR3 is TGTGCCAGTAGTATAATGGCTAGCGGTTCCTACGAGCAGTACTTC. Translation gives CASSIMASGSYEQYF.

The J gene is TRBJ1-1, the V gene TRBV28; tentatively, D is TRBD1 (6 bases). CDR1 and CDR2 from the germline V gene are MDHEN and SYDVKM. The CDR3 totals 13 residues. Trimming shortened V by 7 bases and J by 2 bases, and 11 bases separated the two germline ends. The CDR3 sequence: CASTLRGNTEAFF. CDR3 in DNA: TGTGCCAGCACTCTCAGGGGAAACACTGAAGCTTTCTTT.

V is TRBV7-9 and J is TRBJ1-2, with 7 bases aligning to TRBD1. With V trimmed by 5 bases and J by 1 base, 10 bases remained unmatched. Germline lookup yields CDR1 SEHNR and CDR2 FQNEAQ (reference sequence). CDR3 size: 16 residues. In nucleotides, the CDR3 is TGTGCCAGCAGCGTCCGGGACAGCACCTTTAACTATGGCTACACCTTC. It translates to CASSVRDSTFNYGYTF.

CDR3 sequence reads: CASSPTGGGIQYF. The CDR3 DNA sequence: TGTGCCAGCAGCCCCACAGGGGGCGGCATTCAGTACTTC. This chain uses TRBV28 with TRBJ2-4; 9 nucleotides line up with TRBD1. The CDR3 is 13 residues long. J gave up 9 bases and V 6 bases, and 6 bases lay outside the gene matches. CDR1 and CDR2 from the germline V gene are MDHEN and SYDVKM.

Written as DNA, the CDR3 is TGTGCCAGCAGCCAGGGCAATTCCTACGAGCAGTACTTC. Residues: CASSQGNSYEQYF. J is TRBJ2-7 and V is TRBV16; D unresolved. The germline V gene has CDR1 KGHSY and CDR2 FQNENV. CDR3 length equals 13 residues. Trimming took off 3 bases at V and 1 base at J, with 7 bases between the two ends.

The J gene is TRBJ2-1, the V gene TRBV7-6; 8 bases are a match to TRBD2. V lost 2 bases and J lost 5; bases outside the gene matches: 2. The CDR3 totals 14 residues. Germline assignment: CDR1 SGHVS and CDR2 FNYEAQ. The CDR3 DNA follows: TGTGCCAGCAGCTTAACGGGGGGGCACAATGAGCAGTTCTTC. Its protein product is CASSLTGGHNEQFF.

The V gene is TRBV9, the J gene TRBJ1-2; TRBD1 matches 8 bases. The CDR3 has 15 amino acids. CDR1 SGDLS and CDR2 YYNGEE come from the germline V gene. The J segment lost 3 bases and the V segment lost 4 bases, leaving 8 bases of the junction unmatched. The CDR3 nucleotides read TGTGCCAGCAGCTCCCGACAGGGGTCGGACTATGGCTACACCTTC. The encoded protein is CASSSRQGSDYGYTF.